Below are 24 T cell receptor beta chains sequenced from a single sample in a study of glioma-infiltrating T cells. The iRepertoire nested amplicon-rescue multiplex PCR amplified TCR alpha and beta CDR3s from RNA. One entry per CDR3 protein results from TCRdb running MiXCR on the multiplex PCR reads. The data contain around 190,000 distinct CDR3 sequences, about 46% of them singletons. The source material was glioma tissue, nonneoplastic brain tissue, or PBMCs (not recorded which). The receptors stem from a human donor with low-grade glioma or glioblastoma, undergoing nonglioma brain surgery, or in good health (not recorded which).

This clonotype was seen many times. The chain has TRBV20-1 and TRBJ2-7; perhaps TRBD2 as D (6 bases). Trimming shortened V by 3 bases and J by 0 bases, and 9 bases separated the two germline ends. In germline, CDR1 is DFQATT, CDR2 SNEGSKA (reference sequence). The CDR3 totals 13 residues. CDR3 nucleotides: TGCAGTGCTAGGCTGACTAGCTCCTACGAGCAGTACTTC. Translation: CSARLTSSYEQYF.

The rearrangement uses TRBV7-9 and TRBJ2-7; D ambiguous. V lost 11 bases to trimming and J lost 3 bases, with 11 bases between them. The CDR3 extends over 11 amino acids. From germline, CDR1 is SEHNR and CDR2 FQNEAQ (reference sequence). The CDR3 DNA reads TGTGCCGGTGCCATCTACTACGAGCAGTACTTC. This codes for CAGAIYYEQYF.

On this clonotype: A much larger clone lies one base from this, so it may be a read error. The chain joins TRBV20-1 to TRBJ2-7; tentatively, D is TRBD2 (5 bases). Germline V gene sequence: CDR1 DFQATT, CDR2 SNEGSKA (reference sequence). This CDR3 has 14 amino acids. The germline V and J ends were trimmed by 6 bases and 0 bases, with 15 bases remaining between them. The CDR3 DNA reads as TGCAGTGCAATTAGAGGGAGTATCTCCTACGAGCAGTACTTC. The encoded protein is CSAIRGSISYEQYF.

Many counts were recorded for this clonotype. This chain joins TRBV29-1 and TRBJ2-5, with 14 bases that match TRBD2. The CDR3 runs to 15 residues. J lost 7 bases, V lost 5 bases, and 9 bases had no gene match. Germline CDR1 is SQVTM and CDR2 is ANQGSEA. The CDR3 loop reads CSVKTSGRGPGTQYF. The CDR3 DNA reads as TGCAGCGTTAAGACTAGCGGGAGGGGACCGGGGACCCAGTACTTC.

This clonotype occurred a few times. This chain joins TRBV5-4 and TRBJ2-1; 11 nucleotides agree with TRBD2. The CDR3 runs to 16 residues. Germline V gene lookup returns CDR1 SGHNT and CDR2 YYREEE (reference sequence). J gave up 6 bases and V 4 bases, and 9 bases lay outside the gene matches. CDR3 loop: CASSGPGTSGRNEQFF. The CDR3 DNA sequence: TGTGCCAGCAGCGGCCCCGGGACTAGCGGACGCAATGAGCAGTTCTTC.

Concerning this clonotype itself: Just one base apart from a much larger clone, this may be a read error. This sequence joins TRBV7-9 and TRBJ2-3; D not certain. Germline CDR1 reads SEHNR; CDR2 reads FQNEAQ (reference sequence). The CDR3 extends over 12 amino acids. The CDR3 DNA reads TGTGCCAGCATCTTAGTCGCTGATACGCAGTATTTT. Its translation: CASILVADTQYF.

This chain links TRBV2 with TRBJ2-1; TRBD1 aligns across 10 bases. The V gene's germline CDR1 is SNHLY and CDR2 FYNNEI. This CDR3 comprises 19 residues. The ends lost 5 bases at V and 2 bases at J; junction bases unmatched: 15. CDR3: CASSTPGQGTGLAYNEQFF. CDR3 coding DNA: TGTGCCAGCAGTACACCGGGACAGGGGACGGGATTGGCCTACAATGAGCAGTTCTTC.

The chain couples TRBV2 to TRBJ2-7; perhaps D is TRBD1 or TRBD2 (6 bases each). The germline V and J ends were trimmed by 6 bases and 2 bases, with 14 bases remaining between them. Germline lookup yields CDR1 SNHLY and CDR2 FYNNEI. The CDR3 has 14 residues. Here the CDR3 DNA reads TGTGCCAGCAGCGGACGGGGGCGTACCTACGAGCAGTACTTC. This gives the protein CASSGRGRTYEQYF.

This clonotype was seen a handful of times. The chain joins TRBV7-9 to TRBJ2-5, with 15 nucleotides matching TRBD2. The CDR3 runs to 17 residues. Trimming took 5 bases from V and 5 from J; bases not matched to a gene: 9. CDR1 and CDR2 from the germline V gene are SEHNR and FQNEAQ (reference sequence). The CDR3 sequence is CASSPGTSGRSGETQYF. CDR3 sequence (DNA): TGTGCCAGCAGCCCCGGGACTAGCGGGAGGTCCGGGGAGACCCAGTACTTC. The full variable domain, rest sourced from reference TRBV7-9 and TRBJ2-5, is DTGVSQNPRHKITKRGQNVTFRCDPISEHNRLYWYRQTLGQGPEFLTYFQNEAQLEKSRLLSDRFSAERPKGSFSTLEIQRTEQGDSAMYLCASSPGTSGRSGETQYFGPGTRLLVL.

This clonotype was detected many times. The rearrangement links TRBV28 to TRBJ2-7, with 10 bases fitting TRBD2. Germline V CDR1 and CDR2: MDHEN, SYDVKM. The CDR3 extends over 17 amino acids. V trimming: 8 bases; J trimming: 7 bases; junction bases outside the gene matches: 20. The CDR3 nucleotides are TGTGCCAGCCCGGCTAGCGGGAGTCCATTCGCATCCGAAGAGCAGTACTTC. Protein: CASPASGSPFASEEQYF.

The DNA of the CDR3 is TGTGCCAGCCGTAAGATGGGTGACGGGCCGAATGGCTACACCTTC. It encodes CASRKMGDGPNGYTF. J is TRBJ1-2 and V is TRBV12-3 or TRBV12-4; no definite D call. Trimming took off 8 bases at V and 6 bases at J, with 22 bases between the two ends. The CDR3 loop spans 15 amino acids.

Comment on this clonotype: One end of the junction is discordant with germline, which a read error may explain. This rearrangement joins TRBV6-6 to TRBJ1-1; the D is unclear. The CDR3 runs to 14 residues. Germline CDR1 reads MNHNY; CDR2 reads SVGAGI (reference sequence). The CDR3 DNA reads TGTGACAGCAGCGCTTACAGACTGAACACTGAGGCTTTCTTT. Its translation is CDSSAYRLNTEAFF.

V and J are TRBV11-3 and TRBJ2-1; 8 bases map to TRBD1. This CDR3 contains 13 residues. Germline values: CDR1 SGHNT, CDR2 YENEEA. The junction had 1 base not matched to a gene; V was cut back by 5 bases and J by 4 bases. The CDR3 here is CASSHRGYNEQFF. The CDR3 bases are TGTGCCAGCAGCCACAGGGGGTACAATGAGCAGTTCTTC.

This clonotype has ten or more counts. The chain combines TRBV20-1 with TRBJ2-5; 10 nucleotides agree with TRBD2. CDR1 is DFQATT, CDR2 SNEGSKA, per germline (reference sequence). This CDR3 has 14 amino acids. V gave up 3 bases and J gave up 4 bases; unmatched junction bases: 5. CDR3 protein: CSARVLAGVETQYF. The CDR3 DNA sequence: TGCAGTGCTAGGGTCCTAGCGGGAGTAGAGACCCAGTACTTC.

Details on this clonotype: This may be a read error: a much more frequent sequence differs by one nucleotide. V gene TRBV19 combines with J gene TRBJ1-5; tentatively, D is TRBD1 (6 bases). The CDR3 covers 17 residues. In germline, CDR1 is LNHDA, CDR2 SQIVND (reference sequence). This CDR3 reads CASVRTAELYSNKPQHF. CDR3 in DNA: TGTGCCAGTGTTCGGACAGCAGAATTATATAGCAATAAGCCCCAGCATTTT.

A word on this clonotype: This may arise from a read error, as a much more abundant clone is one base away. The chain couples TRBV20-1 to TRBJ2-7, with D possibly matching TRBD1 (6 bases). The CDR3 has 14 amino acids. Germline values: CDR1 DFQATT, CDR2 SNEGSKA (reference sequence). Trimming removed 5 bases from V and 0 bases from J, with 14 bases in between. The CDR3 reads CSAQTQGISYEQYF. The DNA of the CDR3 is TGCAGTGCTCAGACACAGGGCATCTCCTACGAGCAGTACTTC.

For this clonotype: A junction boundary mismatches the germline segment, possibly from a read error. The V call is TRBV20-1, the J call TRBJ1-6; D might be TRBD1 (6 bases). CDR1 and CDR2 (germline): DFQATT, SNEGSKA (reference sequence). This CDR3 comprises 14 residues. The CDR3 is CSARGKGVNSPPHF. CDR3 nucleotide sequence: TGCAGTGCTAGAGGAAAGGGGGTCAATTCACCCCCCCACTTT.

The V and J genes are TRBV12-3 or TRBV12-4 and TRBJ1-2, with 10 bases aligning to TRBD1. The CDR3 is 16 amino acids. V dropped 7 bases and J dropped 9; count of bases not matched to a gene: 17. For the CDR3, the DNA is TGTGCCAGCAAGACCCCGAGACAGGGGGCGCGAGATAGCTACACCTTC. Translated: CASKTPRQGARDSYTF.

This clonotype showed up just once. This sequence may be a read error, since a much larger clone differs from it by one base. V usage is TRBV28 and J usage is TRBJ2-3; 8 nucleotides align to TRBD2. The CDR3 is 15 residues long. Germline loops: CDR1 MDHEN, CDR2 SYDVKM. CDR3 in DNA: TGTGCCAGCAGTTTTGTAGCGGGAACATCAGATACGAAGTATTTT. Its protein is CASSFVAGTSDTKYF.

V and J are TRBV20-1 and TRBJ2-1; tentative D call: TRBD2 (5 bases). Germline V CDR1 and CDR2: DFQATT, SNEGSKA (reference sequence). CDR3 size: 12 residues. The germline V and J ends were trimmed by 6 bases and 10 bases, with 16 bases remaining between them. The CDR3 spells CSALEGGKEQFF. The CDR3 DNA is TGCAGTGCCTTAGAGGGTGGGAAGGAGCAGTTCTTC.

This chain connects TRBV29-1 to TRBJ2-3; TRBD2 aligns across 8 bases. CDR3 size: 13 residues. Germline CDR1 SQVTM, CDR2 ANQGSEA. Trimming removed 7 bases from V and 5 bases from J; junction bases left unmatched: 8. The CDR3 coding sequence is TGCAGCGAGGGGACTAGATTCAAAGATACGCAGTATTTT. Protein sequence: CSEGTRFKDTQYF.

This clonotype was recorded many times. The chain carries TRBV4-1 and TRBJ1-3, with D possibly TRBD1 on 5 matching bases. Germline CDR1 and CDR2: MGHRA and YSYEKL. The CDR3 spans 15 residues. The V and J ends lost 0 bases and 1 base respectively, with 7 bases between them. CDR3 amino acids: CASSQEGGSGNTIYF. The DNA of the CDR3 is TGCGCCAGCAGCCAAGAGGGGGGTTCTGGAAACACCATATATTTT.

About this clonotype itself: The missing conserved phenylalanine or tryptophan at the end of this CDR3 makes a read error likely. For the CDR3, the DNA is TGTGCCAGCAGTCCCCCCTCCGGGGAAACTGAAGCTTTCTTA. This sequence encodes CASSPPSGETEAFL. The rearrangement uses TRBV28 and TRBJ1-1; D unresolved. The CDR3 has 14 residues. Germline CDR1 and CDR2: MDHEN and SYDVKM. V lost 5 bases and J lost 5, with 15 bases in between.

The V call is TRBV28, the J call TRBJ2-1, with D possibly TRBD2 on 6 matching bases. The CDR3 contains 17 residues. The V end lost 7 bases, the J end lost 9 bases, and 28 bases lay between the germline ends. CDR1 and CDR2 from the germline V gene are MDHEN and SYDVKM. DNA for the CDR3: TGTGCCAGCACCGAACTAGCCCCTGCGGCAGGGCTAACTGAGCAGTTCTTC. Residues: CASTELAPAAGLTEQFF.